These 20 T cell receptor beta chains originate from one sample sequenced in a study of blood T cells in healthy people across ages. A second about 7 to 12 cycle PCR used barcoded and J-beta primers. Via MiXCR, TCRdb re-called the 5' RACE reads, giving one row per CDR3 protein. The profile shows about 1,400,000 distinct CDR3 sequences, 42% of them singletons. Sequenced material: blood. These receptor sequences come from a young woman in good health.

The V gene is TRBV18, the J gene TRBJ1-1; D is perhaps TRBD1 (5 bases). The CDR3 runs 14 residues. Deletions cut 2 bases from V and 8 bases from J, with 15 bases between. Germline lookup yields CDR1 KGHSH and CDR2 LQKENI. The CDR3, as DNA: TGTGCCAGCTCACCAGGGACGGGACCTAACGAAGCTTTCTTT. It specifies CASSPGTGPNEAFF.

The rearrangement links TRBV11-2 to TRBJ2-7; 9 nucleotides line up with TRBD1. The CDR3 totals 15 residues. Unmatched junction bases numbered 10, after V lost 3 bases and J lost 7 bases. From germline, CDR1 is SGHAT and CDR2 FQNNGV. In DNA, the CDR3 is TGTGCCAGCAGCTTGATGGGGACAGGGTACAATGAGCAGTACTTC. Its protein product is CASSLMGTGYNEQYF.

This sequence joins TRBV28 and TRBJ2-5; possible D gene TRBD2, 7 bases. Germline V lookup: CDR1 MDHEN, CDR2 SYDVKM. The CDR3 spans 16 residues. Trimming left V 1 base short and J 11 bases short, with 23 bases between. The CDR3 loop reads CASSLLGGGLGDEQYF. The CDR3 DNA follows: TGTGCCAGCAGTTTATTGGGCGGGGGCCTGGGGGATGAGCAGTACTTC.

This clonotype was recorded at least ten times. This chain links TRBV27 with TRBJ2-1, with 10 bases matching TRBD2. V shed 6 bases and J 4 bases; nucleotides not matched to a gene: 6. The CDR3 is made up of 15 amino acids. Germline assignment: CDR1 MNHEY and CDR2 SMNVEV (reference sequence). CDR3 in amino acids: CASSFSGGNYNEQFF. The DNA of the CDR3 is TGTGCCAGCAGCTTTAGCGGGGGGAATTACAATGAGCAGTTCTTC.

The genes are TRBV12-3 or TRBV12-4 and TRBJ2-3, with 9 bases matching TRBD2. The CDR3 length is 15 residues. Trimming took 6 bases from V and 0 from J; bases not matched to a gene: 4. The CDR3 region is CASRQSGGSTDTQYF. DNA for the CDR3: TGTGCCAGCAGACAAAGCGGGGGGAGCACAGATACGCAGTATTTT.

This clonotype was recorded many times. This CDR3 is CASSPGQGGFNEQFF. The CDR3 bases are TGTGCCAGCAGCCCCGGACAGGGGGGGTTCAATGAGCAGTTCTTC. The J gene is TRBJ2-1, the V gene TRBV3-1; 10 positions match TRBD1. CDR1 and CDR2 from the germline V gene are LGHDT and YNNKEL (reference sequence). CDR3 length equals 15 residues. With 4 bases clipped from V and 6 bases from J, the junction kept 6 bases outside the gene matches.

This clonotype was seen at least ten times. The chain uses TRBV20-1 and TRBJ2-5, with D uncertain. The germline V gene has CDR1 DFQATT and CDR2 SNEGSKA (reference sequence). Trimming removed 3 bases at V and 11 bases at J, with 22 bases between. This CDR3 is built from 14 residues. As DNA, the CDR3 is TGCAGTGCTAGGCCGAGGTGGACCTACAATGAGCAGTACTTC. Residues: CSARPRWTYNEQYF.

CDR3 loop: CASSYGASGSSGELFF. The CDR3, as DNA: TGTGCCAGCAGTTACGGCGCTAGCGGGAGTTCCGGGGAGCTGTTTTTT. The chain joins TRBV6-6 to TRBJ2-2; TRBD2 matches at 10 bases. CDR3 length equals 16 residues. Germline V gene lookup returns CDR1 MNHNY and CDR2 SVGAGI (reference sequence). Unmatched junction bases numbered 6, after V lost 2 bases and J lost 6 bases.

There are many counts of this clonotype. The rearrangement uses TRBV20-1 and TRBJ2-3; weak D call: TRBD2 (6 bases). This CDR3 is 13 amino acids long. From germline, CDR1 is DFQATT and CDR2 SNEGSKA (reference sequence). The CDR3 coding sequence is TGCAGCGCCCGTCCTAGCGGCACAGATACGCAGTATTTT. Translated, it gives CSARPSGTDTQYF.

J is TRBJ1-1 and V is TRBV7-9; 9 nucleotides line up with TRBD1. With V trimmed by 5 bases and J by 11 bases, 9 bases remained unmatched. Germline CDR1 and CDR2: SEHNR and FQNEAQ (reference sequence). The CDR3 consists of 13 residues. The DNA for the CDR3 is TGTGCCAGCAGCCATAGGACAGGGGTAGTGGCTTTCTTT. This encodes CASSHRTGVVAFF. Full variable domain (missing parts from reference TRBV7-9 and TRBJ1-1): DTGVSQNPRHKITKRGQNVTFRCDPISEHNRLYWYRQTLGQGPEFLTYFQNEAQLEKSRLLSDRFSAERPKGSFSTLEIQRTEQGDSAMYLCASSHRTGVVAFFGQGTRLTVV.

The genes are TRBV20-1 and TRBJ2-3; TRBD2 agrees at 7 bases. Germline V CDR1 and CDR2: DFQATT, SNEGSKA (reference sequence). The CDR3 is made up of 18 amino acids. V was pared by 1 base and J by 0 bases, with 13 bases of the junction left unmatched. Written as DNA, the CDR3 is TGCAGTGCTAGAGCCCTGGGGGTTAGCGGGCTTAGCACAGATACGCAGTATTTT. Its translation is CSARALGVSGLSTDTQYF.

Only a few counts were recorded for this clonotype. The chain joins TRBV29-1 to TRBJ2-7; 8 bases line up with TRBD1. The V and J ends lost 8 bases and 5 bases, in that order; junction bases with no gene match: 11. The CDR3 length is 13 residues. Germline CDR1 reads SQVTM; CDR2 reads ANQGSEA. CDR3 coding DNA: TGCAGCTTCGGACAGGGACGGGCAAACGAGCAGTACTTC. As protein: CSFGQGRANEQYF.

Comment on this clonotype: The junction shows a germline mismatch at one end, possibly a read error. The gene calls are TRBV7-7 and TRBJ2-1; tentatively, D is TRBD1 or TRBD2 (6 bases each). The CDR3 loop spans 14 amino acids. CDR1 is SSHAT and CDR2 is FNYEAQ in the germline V gene (reference sequence). The CDR3 spells CASSLGGFYNEQFF. In DNA form, the CDR3 reads TGTGCCAGCAGTTTAGGGGGGTTCTACAATGAGCAGTTCTTC.

The table lists this clonotype with a few counts. V is TRBV20-1 and J is TRBJ2-3; D possibly uses TRBD1 or TRBD2 (6 bases each). CDR3 length: 13 residues. Trimming took 7 bases from V and 2 from J, leaving 13 bases between them. Germline assignment: CDR1 DFQATT and CDR2 SNEGSKA (reference sequence). CDR3 sequence (DNA): TGCAGTGGGAGGGGGATGAACACAGATACGCAGTATTTT. It yields the protein CSGRGMNTDTQYF.

The CDR3 region is CSDRLAVQETQYF. CDR3 nucleotide sequence: TGCAGTGACCGACTAGCGGTCCAAGAGACCCAGTACTTC. The genes are TRBV20-1 and TRBJ2-5; 9 positions agree with TRBD2. Germline V gene sequence: CDR1 DFQATT, CDR2 SNEGSKA (reference sequence). CDR3 length: 13 residues. The junction had 4 bases not matched to a gene; V was cut back by 7 bases and J by 1 base.

The DNA for the CDR3 is TGTGCCTGGAGTGTAGGTGATAACTATGGCTACACCTTC. Protein: CAWSVGDNYGYTF. The chain is built from TRBV30 and TRBJ1-2, with D unresolved. The CDR3 is 13 amino acids. Trimming removed 0 bases from V and 1 base from J, with 6 bases in between. Germline CDR1 GTSNPN, CDR2 SVGIG (reference sequence).

This chain connects TRBV21-1 to TRBJ2-1; the table's D call, TRBD2, was not checked against the DNA. The DNA end is more similar to TRBJ2-7, so the J call may be wrong. TRBV21-1 is given as a pseudogene. The CDR3 has 17 amino acids. The CDR3 sequence is CASSLWGREGQYNEQYF. The CDR3 DNA reads TGTGCCAGCAGCTTATGGGGTCGGGAGGGCCAGTACAATGAGCAGTACTTC.

This clonotype turned up a few times. The chain joins TRBV30 to TRBJ2-1, with D perhaps TRBD1 (5 bases). V lost 7 bases and J lost 5, with 15 bases in between. The CDR3 runs to 13 residues. Germline CDR1 GTSNPN, CDR2 SVGIG (reference sequence). The CDR3 DNA sequence: TGTGCCTCGTACGGACAACCCAACAATGAGCAGTTCTTC. As protein: CASYGQPNNEQFF.

The table lists this clonotype with a few counts. V is TRBV5-1 and J is TRBJ2-3, with D possibly being TRBD2 (5 bases). The V end was cut by 0 bases, the J end by 0 bases, with 8 bases between. Germline V lookup: CDR1 SGHRS, CDR2 YFSETQ. The CDR3 totals 15 residues. CDR3 nucleotides: TGCGCCAGCAGCTTGGCCGAGGGTAGCACAGATACGCAGTATTTT. Its translation: CASSLAEGSTDTQYF.

This clonotype was seen more than once but under ten times. V and J are TRBV6-5 and TRBJ1-2, with D hard to call. The CDR3 is 14 amino acids. CDR1 is MNHEY and CDR2 is SVGAGI in the germline V gene. The germline V and J ends were trimmed by 2 bases and 5 bases, with 12 bases remaining between them. The CDR3 nucleotides read TGTGCCAGCAGTTACCCGGGATCCGAGTATGGCTACACCTTC. It translates to CASSYPGSEYGYTF.